Listed below are T cell receptor beta chains from one sample, sequenced in a study of response to subunit inactivated influenza vaccine. TCRdb itself ran the RT-PCR reads through MiXCR, one entry per CDR3 protein. This table has hundreds of thousands of distinct CDR3 sequences, roughly 18% appearing once. The material sequenced was PBMCs from blood, taken around 5 days after vaccination. These receptors all come from a man aged 45-60 years who received an inactivated influenza vaccine. Both conserved end residues are trimmed from each CDR3.

v_call cdr3_aa
TRBV20-1 SARSQGYEQY
TRBV2 ASSTDRGYETQY
TRBV4-3 ASSQDVSTVHTEAF
TRBV5-1 ASSFQTGSTDTQY
TRBV7-2 ASSLDRLTNEQF
TRBV7-2 ASSTGQASYNEQF
TRBV12-3/TRBV12-4 ASSSSGGMGGNIQY
TRBV20-1 SALSWGTDTQY
TRBV14 ASSQGQASSYNSPLH
TRBV20-1 SASSLATPGNTIY
TRBV6-1 ASSGRDGASYEQY
TRBV12-3/TRBV12-4 ASSLSGLAGETQY
TRBV11-2 ASSIGGGAGTRGYEQF
TRBV20-1 SARPLDRLAGGPRNEQF
TRBV29-1 SVKLARQGDNYGYT
TRBV24-1 ATCDLISSYTYNEQF
TRBV7-2 ASSLVGGVSSYEQY
TRBV20-1 SAGLRNTGELF
TRBV7-2 ASSFQWLETQY
TRBV20-1 SARDDRGSYNSPLH
TRBV7-2 ASRGDYPDTQY
TRBV7-2 ASSSPTSGGYNEQF
TRBV24-1 ATSDRVIAGAETQY
TRBV6-6 ASSAGSHEQY
TRBV20-1 SATPSQETQY
TRBV6-1 ASRGISTDTQY
TRBV5-5 ASSLIRGGTSGTYEQY
TRBV12-3/TRBV12-4 ASFRQGPTDTQY
TRBV10-3 AISDSRAAGTDTQY
TRBV7-9 ASPYTGELF
TRBV6-2/TRBV6-3 ASTGQNQPQH
TRBV5-1 ASSQQETQY
TRBV29-1 SVESLDRPGEQY
TRBV29-1 SVEGESYEQY
TRBV25-1 ASSEDRVTGELF
TRBV20-1 SARPGVAKETQY
TRBV4-1 ASSQSIRGRIHEQY
TRBV11-2 ASSLAPLSSYEQY
TRBV15 ATSSERTGLYGYT
TRBV20-1 SARAGPANTGELF
TRBV7-2 ASSLKVNQPQH
TRBV20-1 SAATLAGQETQY
TRBV29-1 SSRMASGNNEQF
TRBV20-1 SARPPGLQETQY
TRBV20-1 SARDPVLDTQY
TRBV5-1 ASSLQGGMNTEAF
TRBV12-3/TRBV12-4 ASSARQGGQETQY
TRBV10-2 ASRGGWSAKTPYEQY
TRBV20-1 SASGQHSYEQY
TRBV4-3 ASSQEMRLSNSPLH
TRBV7-3 ASSPSSGSEQF
TRBV6-1 ASSDTGRFEKLF
TRBV29-1 SVVPHNEQF
TRBV4-2 ASSQFGQENTEAF